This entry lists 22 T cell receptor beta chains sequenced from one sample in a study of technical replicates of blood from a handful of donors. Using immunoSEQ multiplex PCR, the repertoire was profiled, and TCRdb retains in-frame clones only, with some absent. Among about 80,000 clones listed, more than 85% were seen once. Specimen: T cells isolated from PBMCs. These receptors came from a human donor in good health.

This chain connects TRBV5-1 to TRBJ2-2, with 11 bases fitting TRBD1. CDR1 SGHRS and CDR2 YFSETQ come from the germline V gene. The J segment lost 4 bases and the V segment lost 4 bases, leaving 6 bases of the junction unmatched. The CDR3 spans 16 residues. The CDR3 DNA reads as TGCGCCAGCAGCCTAGGACAGGGGGCCCCCACCGGGGAGCTGTTTTTT. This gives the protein CASSLGQGAPTGELFF.

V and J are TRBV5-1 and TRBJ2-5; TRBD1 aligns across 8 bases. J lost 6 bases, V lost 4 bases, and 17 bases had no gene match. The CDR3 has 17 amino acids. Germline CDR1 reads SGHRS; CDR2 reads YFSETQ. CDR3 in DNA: TGCGCCAGCAGCCCGGAGGCTGTGACAGGGGCGAAAAAGACCCAGTACTTC. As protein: CASSPEAVTGAKKTQYF.

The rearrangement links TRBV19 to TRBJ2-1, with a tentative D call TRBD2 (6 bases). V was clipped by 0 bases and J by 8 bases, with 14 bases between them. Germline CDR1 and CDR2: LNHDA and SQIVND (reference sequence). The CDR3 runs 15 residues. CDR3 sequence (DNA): TGTGCCAGTAGTATAGACCCCGGACTAACCGATGAGCAGTTCTTC. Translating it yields CASSIDPGLTDEQFF.

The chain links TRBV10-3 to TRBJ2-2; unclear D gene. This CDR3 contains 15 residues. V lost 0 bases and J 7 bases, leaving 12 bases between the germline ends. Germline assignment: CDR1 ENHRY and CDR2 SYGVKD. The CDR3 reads CAISESPDTGGELFF. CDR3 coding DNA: TGTGCCATCAGTGAGTCGCCCGATACGGGCGGGGAGCTGTTTTTT.

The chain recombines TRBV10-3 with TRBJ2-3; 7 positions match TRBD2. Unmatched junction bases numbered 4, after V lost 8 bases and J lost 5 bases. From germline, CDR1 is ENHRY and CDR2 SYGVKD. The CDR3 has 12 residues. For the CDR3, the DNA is TGTGCCATCGGGAGGGGCGAAGATACGCAGTATTTT. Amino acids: CAIGRGEDTQYF.

The CDR3 spells CATETGFETQYF. The CDR3, as DNA: TGTGCCACCGAGACAGGGTTCGAGACCCAGTACTTC. The rearrangement uses TRBV6-1 and TRBJ2-5; 7 bases are a match to TRBD1. The CDR3 spans 12 residues. V trimming: 10 bases; J trimming: 5 bases; junction bases outside the gene matches: 7. The V gene's germline CDR1 is MNHNS and CDR2 SASEGT.

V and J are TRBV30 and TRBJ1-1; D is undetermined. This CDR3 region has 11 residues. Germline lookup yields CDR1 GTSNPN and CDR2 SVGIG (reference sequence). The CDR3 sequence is CYGLENTEAFF. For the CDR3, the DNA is TGTTATGGCCTCGAGAACACTGAAGCTTTCTTT.

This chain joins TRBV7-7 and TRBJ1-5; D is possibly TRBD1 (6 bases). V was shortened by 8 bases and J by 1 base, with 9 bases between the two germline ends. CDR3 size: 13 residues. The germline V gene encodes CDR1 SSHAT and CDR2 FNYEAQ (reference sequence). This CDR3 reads CASSQGSNQPQHF. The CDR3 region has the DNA TGTGCCAGCTCCCAGGGGAGCAATCAGCCCCAGCATTTT.

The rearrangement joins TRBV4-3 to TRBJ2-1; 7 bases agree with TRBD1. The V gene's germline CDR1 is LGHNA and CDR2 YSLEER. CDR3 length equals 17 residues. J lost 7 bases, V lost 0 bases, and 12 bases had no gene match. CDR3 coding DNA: TGCGCCAGCAGCCAAGATACCGGGACAGAGGGGCATAATGAGCAGTTCTTC. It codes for CASSQDTGTEGHNEQFF.

The CDR3 DNA follows: TGTGCCAGTAGTACCCGAAGGGGAACTGAAGCTTTCTTT. It specifies CASSTRRGTEAFF. The rearrangement joins TRBV19 to TRBJ1-1; D may be TRBD1 (5 bases). There are 13 residues in the CDR3. Per germline, CDR1 LNHDA and CDR2 SQIVND (reference sequence). Trimming removed 4 bases at V and 5 bases at J, with 11 bases between.

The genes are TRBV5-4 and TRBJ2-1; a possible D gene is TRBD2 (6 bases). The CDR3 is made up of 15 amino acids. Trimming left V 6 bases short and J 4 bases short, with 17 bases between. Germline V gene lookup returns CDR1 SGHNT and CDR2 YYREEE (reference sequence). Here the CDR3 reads CASTRGTGGYNEQFF. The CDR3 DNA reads TGTGCCAGCACCCGCGGGACTGGAGGATACAATGAGCAGTTCTTC.

The CDR3 reads CASSRDRERDTQYF. In DNA, the CDR3 is TGTGCCAGCAGTAGGGACAGGGAAAGAGATACGCAGTATTTT. This chain uses TRBV6-1 with TRBJ2-3; TRBD1 matches 9 bases. Losses at the gene ends were 5 bases for V and 5 bases for J; bases not matched to a gene: 5. The germline V gene encodes CDR1 MNHNS and CDR2 SASEGT. CDR3 length: 14 residues.

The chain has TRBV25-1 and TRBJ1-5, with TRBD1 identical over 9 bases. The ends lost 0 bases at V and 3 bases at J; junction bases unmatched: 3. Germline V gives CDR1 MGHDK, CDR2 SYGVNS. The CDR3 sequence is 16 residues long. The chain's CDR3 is CASSEYGTGINQPQHF. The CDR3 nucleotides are TGTGCCAGCAGTGAATACGGGACAGGGATCAATCAGCCCCAGCATTTT.

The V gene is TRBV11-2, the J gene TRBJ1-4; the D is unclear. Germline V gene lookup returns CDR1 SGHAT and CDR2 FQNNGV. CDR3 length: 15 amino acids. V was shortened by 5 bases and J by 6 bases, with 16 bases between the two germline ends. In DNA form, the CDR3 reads TGTGCCAGCAGCATTAGCCCCGGCGGGGATGAAAAACTGTTTTTT. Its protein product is CASSISPGGDEKLFF. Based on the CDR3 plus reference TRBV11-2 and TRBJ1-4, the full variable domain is EAGVAQSPRYKIIEKRQSVAFWCNPISGHATLYWYQQILGQGPKLLIQFQNNGVVDDSQLPKDRFSAERLKGVDSTLKIQPAKLEDSAVYLCASSISPGGDEKLFFGSGTQLSVL.

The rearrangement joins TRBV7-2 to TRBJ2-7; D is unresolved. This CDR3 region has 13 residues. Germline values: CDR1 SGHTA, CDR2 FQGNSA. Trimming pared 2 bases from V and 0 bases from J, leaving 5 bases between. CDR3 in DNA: TGTGCCAGCAGCTTAACTTCCTCCTACGAGCAGTACTTC. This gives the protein CASSLTSSYEQYF.

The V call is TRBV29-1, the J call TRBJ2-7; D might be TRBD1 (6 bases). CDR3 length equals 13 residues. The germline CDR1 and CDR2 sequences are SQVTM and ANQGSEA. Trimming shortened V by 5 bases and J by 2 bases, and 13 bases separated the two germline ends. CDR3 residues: CSVRQAQTYEQYF. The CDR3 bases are TGCAGCGTTAGACAGGCTCAAACCTACGAGCAGTACTTC.

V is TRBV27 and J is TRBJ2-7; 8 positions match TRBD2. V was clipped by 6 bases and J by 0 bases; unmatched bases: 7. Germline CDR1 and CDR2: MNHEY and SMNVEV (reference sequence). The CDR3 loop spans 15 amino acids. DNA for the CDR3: TGTGCCAGCAGCCGGGAGGGACTACTCTCCTACGAGCAGTACTTC. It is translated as CASSREGLLSYEQYF.

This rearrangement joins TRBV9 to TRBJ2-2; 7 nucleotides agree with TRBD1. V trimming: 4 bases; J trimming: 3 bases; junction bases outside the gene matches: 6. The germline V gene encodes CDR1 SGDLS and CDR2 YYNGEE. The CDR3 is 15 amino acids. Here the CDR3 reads CASSRDSLYTGELFF. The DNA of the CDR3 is TGTGCCAGCAGCCGGGACAGCCTTTACACCGGGGAGCTGTTTTTT.

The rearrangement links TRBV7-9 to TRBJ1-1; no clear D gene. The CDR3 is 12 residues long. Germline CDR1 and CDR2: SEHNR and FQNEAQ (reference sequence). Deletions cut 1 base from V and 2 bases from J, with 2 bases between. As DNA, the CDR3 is TGTGCCAGCAGCTTAGTAAACACTGAAGCTTTCTTT. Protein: CASSLVNTEAFF.

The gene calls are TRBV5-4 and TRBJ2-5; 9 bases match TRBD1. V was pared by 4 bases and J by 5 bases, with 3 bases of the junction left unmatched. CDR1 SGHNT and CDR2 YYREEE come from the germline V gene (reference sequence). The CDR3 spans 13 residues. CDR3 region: CASSRTGAETQYF. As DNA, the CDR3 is TGTGCCAGCAGCCGGACAGGGGCGGAGACCCAGTACTTC.

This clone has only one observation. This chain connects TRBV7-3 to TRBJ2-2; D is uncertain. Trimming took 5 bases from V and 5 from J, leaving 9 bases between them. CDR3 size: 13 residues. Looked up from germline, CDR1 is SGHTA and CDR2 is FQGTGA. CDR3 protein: CASSLARTGELFF. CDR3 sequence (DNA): TGTGCCAGCAGCCTCGCTAGGACCGGGGAGCTGTTTTTT. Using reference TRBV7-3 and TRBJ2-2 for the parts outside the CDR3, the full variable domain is GAGVSQTPSNKVTEKGKYVELRCDPISGHTALYWYRQSLGQGPEFLIYFQGTGAADDSGLPNDRFFAVRPEGSVSTLKIQRTERGDSAVYLCASSLARTGELFFGEGSRLTVL.

CDR3 region: CAIRLDRGGLDGELFF. The CDR3 bases are TGTGCCATCAGGCTAGACAGGGGAGGGCTTGACGGGGAGCTGTTTTTT. The J gene is TRBJ2-2, the V gene TRBV10-3; perhaps TRBD1 as D (8 bases). This CDR3 comprises 16 residues. Between the trimmed V and J ends, which lost 6 bases and 7 bases, there was a span of 21 bases. In germline, CDR1 is ENHRY, CDR2 SYGVKD.